This note documents a single TCR beta chain sequence. The data are from a study of blood T cell repertoires in COVID-19. Sequencing used immunoSEQ multiplex PCR; TCRdb keeps in-frame clones, though not all of them. The table shows roughly 290,000 clones, with 70% to 90% occurring only once. CDR3 length: 12 residues. Germline-derived CDR1 and CDR2 are SGHDN and FVKESK. Trimming cost V 5 bases and J 5 bases, with 9 bases left between them. V and J are TRBV14 and TRBJ2-5, with D uncertain. The sequenced sample was PBMCs or T cells enriched from blood (not recorded which). This receptor was taken from a young man who had recovered from COVID-19. CDR3 sequence reads: CASSKNAETQYF. The CDR3, as DNA: TGTGCCAGCAGCAAAAACGCGGAGACCCAGTACTTC.